The clone carrying this T cell receptor (beta chain) has only a few counts. These data belong to a study of blood T cell repertoires in COVID-19. Turning to the study itself: Acute and convalescent COVID-19 samples came from the United States, Italy and Spain. PBMCs, B-cell-depleted T cells, or T cells were the source of the cDNA or gDNA that made up the material.

Seattle patients were enrolled while actively infected and followed longitudinally. Per the study methods: Cell counts per sample came from amplifying reference gene primers. Clones were read by immunoSEQ multiplex PCR, and TCRdb kept only the in-frame ones, dropping some. D and trimming come from the DNA, and the V and J calls and clone size come from that table. The profile shows 150,000 to 170,000 clones, approximately 85% of them singletons. The sequence was collected from a man in his fifties or sixties with COVID-19, enrolled during active disease. The sequencing sample was made of peripheral blood.

CDR3: CASSRRSSGFSADTQYF. DNA for the CDR3: TGTGCCAGCAGCCGTAGGTCTTCGGGATTTTCGGCAGATACGCAGTATTTT. The V and J genes are TRBV9 and TRBJ2-3, with D possibly matching TRBD2 (5 bases). The V gene lost 4 bases and the J gene lost 4 bases, with 22 bases spanning the gap. Germline values: CDR1 SGDLS, CDR2 YYNGEE. This CDR3 spans 17 amino acids.